This T cell receptor (beta chain) was recovered during a study of CD8 T cells in ankylosing spondylitis. Study-level findings and limits: Apparently characteristic of ankylosing spondylitis blood was a TCR beta motif (roughly eight highly homologous variants).

Making the TCR beta libraries involved quantitative 5'-RACE with molecular barcodes. TCRdb fed the 5' RACE reads into MiXCR, producing one record per CDR3 protein. The table has 220,000 or so distinct CDR3 sequences, around 16% seen once. V gave up 3 bases and J gave up 0 bases, with 8 bases separating them. The CDR3 has 15 amino acids. A note on this clonotype: What it binds is not known.

V is TRBV12-3 or TRBV12-4 and J is TRBJ1-4; D is unresolved. The clonotype comes from a male donor with ankylosing spondylitis. What was sequenced was blood, either unsorted or a sorted T cell fraction (not recorded which). The DNA of the CDR3 is TGTGCCAGCAGTTTCAGCGCCGCAACTAATGAAAAACTGTTTTTT. Translation: CASSFSAATNEKLFF.